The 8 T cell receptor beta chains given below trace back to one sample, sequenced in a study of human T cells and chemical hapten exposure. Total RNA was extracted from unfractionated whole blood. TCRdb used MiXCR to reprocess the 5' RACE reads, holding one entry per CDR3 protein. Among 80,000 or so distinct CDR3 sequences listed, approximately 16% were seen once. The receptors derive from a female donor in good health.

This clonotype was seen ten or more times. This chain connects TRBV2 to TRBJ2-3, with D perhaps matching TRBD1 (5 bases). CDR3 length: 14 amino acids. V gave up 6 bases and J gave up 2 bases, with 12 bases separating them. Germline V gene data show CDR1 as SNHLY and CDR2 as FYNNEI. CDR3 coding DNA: TGTGCCAGCAGATATGACAGAAACACAGATACGCAGTATTTT. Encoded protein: CASRYDRNTDTQYF.

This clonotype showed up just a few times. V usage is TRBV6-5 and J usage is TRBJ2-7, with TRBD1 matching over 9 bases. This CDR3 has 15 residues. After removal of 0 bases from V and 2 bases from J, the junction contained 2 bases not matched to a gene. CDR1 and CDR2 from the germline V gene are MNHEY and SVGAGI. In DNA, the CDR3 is TGTGCCAGCAGTTACTCTGGGGACAGGGCCTACGAGCAGTACTTC. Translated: CASSYSGDRAYEQYF.

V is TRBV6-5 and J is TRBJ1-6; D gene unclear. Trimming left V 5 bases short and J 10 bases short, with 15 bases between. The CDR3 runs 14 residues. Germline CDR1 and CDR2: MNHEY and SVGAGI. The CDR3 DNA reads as TGTGCCAGCAGTCCACCTGATCATTCATCACCCCTCCACTTT. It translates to CASSPPDHSSPLHF.

CDR3 DNA sequence: TGTGCCAGCAGTGAAGTGACAGTGAACACTGAAGCTTTCTTT. Translated: CASSEVTVNTEAFF. J is TRBJ1-1 and V is TRBV2, with a weak D call TRBD1 (5 bases). There are 14 residues in the CDR3. V was shortened by 1 base and J by 0 bases, with 6 bases between the two germline ends. Germline V gene sequence: CDR1 SNHLY, CDR2 FYNNEI.

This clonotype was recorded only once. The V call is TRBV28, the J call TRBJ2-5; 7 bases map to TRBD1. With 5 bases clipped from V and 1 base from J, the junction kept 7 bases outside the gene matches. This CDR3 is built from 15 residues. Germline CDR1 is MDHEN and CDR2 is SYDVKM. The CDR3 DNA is TGTGCCAGCAGTACAACCGGGACAGCCCAAGAGACCCAGTACTTC. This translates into CASSTTGTAQETQYF.

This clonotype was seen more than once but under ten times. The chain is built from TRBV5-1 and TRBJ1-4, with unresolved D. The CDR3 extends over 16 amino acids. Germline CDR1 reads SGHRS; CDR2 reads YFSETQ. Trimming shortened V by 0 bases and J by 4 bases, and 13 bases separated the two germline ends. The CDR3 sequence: CASSLDPGGGNEKLFF. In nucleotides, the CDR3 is TGCGCCAGCAGCTTGGATCCAGGCGGCGGTAATGAAAAACTGTTTTTT. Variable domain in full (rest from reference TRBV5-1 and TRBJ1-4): KAGVTQTPRYLIKTRGQQVTLSCSPISGHRSVSWYQQTPGQGLQFLFEYFSETQRNKGNFPGRFSGRQFSNSRSEMNVSTLELGDSALYLCASSLDPGGGNEKLFFGSGTQLSVL.

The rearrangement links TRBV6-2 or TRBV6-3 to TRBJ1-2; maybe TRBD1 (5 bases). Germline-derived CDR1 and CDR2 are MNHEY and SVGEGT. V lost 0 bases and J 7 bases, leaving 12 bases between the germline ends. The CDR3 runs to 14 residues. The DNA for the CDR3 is TGTGCCAGCAGTTACTCTACGGGGGTACGTGGCTACACCTTC. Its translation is CASSYSTGVRGYTF.

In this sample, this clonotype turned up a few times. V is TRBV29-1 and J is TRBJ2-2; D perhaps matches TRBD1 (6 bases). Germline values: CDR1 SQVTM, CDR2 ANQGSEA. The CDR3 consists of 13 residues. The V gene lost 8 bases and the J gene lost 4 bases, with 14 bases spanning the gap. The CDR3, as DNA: TGCAGCTTTAAAGCAGGGGTCACCGGGGAGCTGTTTTTT. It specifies CSFKAGVTGELFF.